This T cell receptor beta chain derives from a study of Tregs in tolerant kidney transplant recipients. Study-level results: Validation in larger populations is needed because few patients were studied.

On this clone: Antigen specificity is unknown. This same CDR3 is encoded by further DNA sequences in the sample.

This CDR3 spans 13 amino acids. V dropped 0 bases and J dropped 6 bases, with 7 bases sitting between them. Germline V gene data show CDR1 as PRHDT and CDR2 as FYEKMQ (reference sequence). The data were produced by immunoSEQ multiplex PCR, yet TCRdb's version contains in-frame clones alone and is incomplete. The data show about 8,600 clones, with roughly half seen just once and 5% to 5.5% held by the top ten. This rearrangement joins TRBV13 to TRBJ2-3; no clear D gene. The sequence was collected from a human donor in good health. Input material: CD4+ T cells from blood cultured with allogeneic cells. The CDR3 region is CASSLGGRDTQYF. The CDR3 DNA sequence: TGTGCCAGCAGCTTAGGGGGTCGGGATACGCAGTATTTT. Full variable domain (missing parts from reference TRBV13 and TRBJ2-3): AAGVIQSPRHLIKEKRETATLKCYPIPRHDTVYWYQQGPGQDPQFLISFYEKMQSDKGSIPDRFSAQQFSDYHSELNMSSLELGDSALYFCASSLGGRDTQYFGPGTRLTVL.